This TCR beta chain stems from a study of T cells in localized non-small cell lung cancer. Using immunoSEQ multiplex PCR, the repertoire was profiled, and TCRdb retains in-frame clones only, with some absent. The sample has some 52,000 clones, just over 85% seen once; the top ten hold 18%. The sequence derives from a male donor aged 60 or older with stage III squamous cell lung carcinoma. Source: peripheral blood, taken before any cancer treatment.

DNA for the CDR3: TGTGCCAGCAGTTTAGGGCTCCGGAATCAGCCCCAGCATTTT. It specifies CASSLGLRNQPQHF. The gene calls are TRBV28 and TRBJ1-5; no reliable D call. With 2 bases removed from V and 4 bases from J, the gap between germline ends came to 9 bases. This CDR3 comprises 14 residues. The germline gives CDR1 MDHEN, CDR2 SYDVKM. The whole variable domain, remainder taken from reference TRBV28 and TRBJ1-5, is DVKVTQSSRYLVKRTGEKVFLECVQDMDHENMFWYRQDPGLGLRLIYFSYDVKMKEKGDIPEGYSVSREKKERFSLILESASTNQTSMYLCASSLGLRNQPQHFGDGTRLSIL.